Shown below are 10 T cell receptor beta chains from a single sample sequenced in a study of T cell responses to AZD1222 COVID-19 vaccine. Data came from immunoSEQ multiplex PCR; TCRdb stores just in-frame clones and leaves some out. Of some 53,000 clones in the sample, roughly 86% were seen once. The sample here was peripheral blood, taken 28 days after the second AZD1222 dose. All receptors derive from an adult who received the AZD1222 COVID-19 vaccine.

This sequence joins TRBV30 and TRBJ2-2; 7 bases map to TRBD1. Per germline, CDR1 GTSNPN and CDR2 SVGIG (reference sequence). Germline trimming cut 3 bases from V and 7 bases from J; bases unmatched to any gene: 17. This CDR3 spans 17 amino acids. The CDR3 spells CAWRDSGRGLLSGELFF. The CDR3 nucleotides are TGTGCCTGGAGGGACTCCGGAAGGGGGCTTCTCAGCGGGGAGCTGTTTTTT.

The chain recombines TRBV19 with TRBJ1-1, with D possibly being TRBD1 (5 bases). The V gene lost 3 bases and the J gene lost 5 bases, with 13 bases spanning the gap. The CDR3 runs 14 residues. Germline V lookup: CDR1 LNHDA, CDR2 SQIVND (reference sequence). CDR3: CASSIGWGETEAFF. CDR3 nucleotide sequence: TGTGCCAGTAGTATTGGTTGGGGGGAGACTGAAGCTTTCTTT.

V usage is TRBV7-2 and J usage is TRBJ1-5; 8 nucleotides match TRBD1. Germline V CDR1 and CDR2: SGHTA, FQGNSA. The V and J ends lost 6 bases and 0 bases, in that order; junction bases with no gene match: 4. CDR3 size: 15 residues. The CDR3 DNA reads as TGTGCCAGCAGACCAGGGGGCAATAGCAATCAGCCCCAGCATTTT. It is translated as CASRPGGNSNQPQHF.

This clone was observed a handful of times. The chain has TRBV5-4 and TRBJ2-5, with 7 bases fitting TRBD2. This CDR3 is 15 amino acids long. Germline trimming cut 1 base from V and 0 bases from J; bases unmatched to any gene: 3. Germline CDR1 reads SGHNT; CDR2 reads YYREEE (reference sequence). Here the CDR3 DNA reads TGTGCCAGCAGCTTGTACGGGAGGTACCAAGAGACCCAGTACTTC. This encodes CASSLYGRYQETQYF.

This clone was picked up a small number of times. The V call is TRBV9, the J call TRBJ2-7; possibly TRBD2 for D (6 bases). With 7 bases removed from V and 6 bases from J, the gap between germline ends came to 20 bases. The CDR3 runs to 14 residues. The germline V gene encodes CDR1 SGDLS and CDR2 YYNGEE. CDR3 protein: CASSAGGMASEQYF. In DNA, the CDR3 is TGTGCCAGCTCTGCTGGAGGGATGGCATCCGAGCAGTACTTC.

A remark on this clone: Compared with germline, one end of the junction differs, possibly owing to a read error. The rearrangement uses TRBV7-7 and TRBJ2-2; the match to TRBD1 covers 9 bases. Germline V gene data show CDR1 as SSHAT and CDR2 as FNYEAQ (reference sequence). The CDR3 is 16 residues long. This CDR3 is CASSTGGGPGTGELFF. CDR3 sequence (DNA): TGTGCTAGCAGCACAGGGGGCGGCCCGGGGACCGGGGAGCTGTTTTTT.

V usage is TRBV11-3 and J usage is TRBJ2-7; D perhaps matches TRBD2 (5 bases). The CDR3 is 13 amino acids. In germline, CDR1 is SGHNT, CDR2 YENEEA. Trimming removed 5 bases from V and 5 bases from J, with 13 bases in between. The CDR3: CASSLGMAHEQYF. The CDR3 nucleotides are TGTGCCAGCAGCCTCGGGATGGCCCACGAGCAGTACTTC. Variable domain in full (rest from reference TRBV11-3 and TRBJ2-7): EAGVVQSPRYKIIEKKQPVAFWCNPISGHNTLYWYLQNLGQGPELLIRYENEEAVDDSQLPKDRFSAERLKGVDSTLKIQPAELGDSAVYLCASSLGMAHEQYFGPGTRLTVT.

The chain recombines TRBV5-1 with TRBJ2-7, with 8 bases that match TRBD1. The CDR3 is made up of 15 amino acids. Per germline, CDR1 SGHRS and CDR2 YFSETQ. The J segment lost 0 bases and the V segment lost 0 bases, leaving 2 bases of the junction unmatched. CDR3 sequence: CASSLETGGSYEQYF. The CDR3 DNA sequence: TGCGCCAGCAGCTTGGAAACAGGGGGCTCCTACGAGCAGTACTTC.

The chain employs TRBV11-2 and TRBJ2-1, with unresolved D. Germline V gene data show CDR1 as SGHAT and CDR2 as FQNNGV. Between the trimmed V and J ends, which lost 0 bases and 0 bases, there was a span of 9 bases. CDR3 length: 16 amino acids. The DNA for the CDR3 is TGTGCCAGCAGCTTAGAGGGCAACCCCTCCTACAATGAGCAGTTCTTC. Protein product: CASSLEGNPSYNEQFF.

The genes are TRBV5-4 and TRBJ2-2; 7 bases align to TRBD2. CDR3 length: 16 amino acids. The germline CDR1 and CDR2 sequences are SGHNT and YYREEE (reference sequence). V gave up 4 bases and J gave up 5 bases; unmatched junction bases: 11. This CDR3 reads CASSLSGGSWTGELFF. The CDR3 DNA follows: TGTGCCAGCAGCCTCTCGGGCGGGAGTTGGACCGGGGAGCTGTTTTTT. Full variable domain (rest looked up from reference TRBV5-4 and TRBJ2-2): ETGVTQSPTHLIKTRGQQVTLRCSSQSGHNTVSWYQQALGQGPQFIFQYYREEENGRGNFPPRFSGLQFPNYSSELNVNALELDDSALYLCASSLSGGSWTGELFFGEGSRLTVL.